This T cell receptor beta chain was sequenced in a study of vaccination effects on CD4 cells after COVID-19. Turning to the study itself: A couple of convalescent patients each provided a sample, at 16 days and at one week before vaccination.

Antigen-specific CD4+ T cell clonotypes were called by their expansion after viral peptide-pool culture in ViraFEST. Having been cultured for around ten days, the cells underwent CD4+ T cell isolation. Infection with SARS-CoV-2 occurred in the person between March and December 2020, and PCR confirmed it. IL-2 at 9 to 10 IU/ml and peptides at about 9.2 ug/ml were added to cultured PBMC, two million per well. The authors exchanged half the medium for IL-2 medium on days 3 and 7. On this clone: Its antigen is still unknown.

With 3 bases clipped from V and 2 bases from J, the junction kept 6 bases outside the gene matches. The CDR3 sequence is 15 residues long. CDR1 LNHDA and CDR2 SQIVND come from the germline V gene (reference sequence). The assay was immunoSEQ multiplex PCR, and TCRdb's table has in-frame clones only and misses some. This sample has under 55,000 clones, with more than 60% found just once. General observations from the study: Among infection- and vaccine-induced clones, marked clonal contraction occurred late after vaccination.

The chain couples TRBV19 to TRBJ2-5; 7 nucleotides align to TRBD2. Sequencing was performed on CD4+ T cells from PBMCs cultured with a peptide pool, taken before COVID-19 vaccination. The TCR sequence derives from a human donor who had a prior SARS-CoV-2 infection. The CDR3 is CASSMGGAGQETQYF. The CDR3, as DNA: TGTGCCAGTAGTATGGGAGGAGCGGGGCAAGAGACCCAGTACTTC. Full variable domain (remainder filled in from reference TRBV19 and TRBJ2-5): DGGITQSPKYLFRKEGQNVTLSCEQNLNHDAMYWYRQDPGQGLRLIYYSQIVNDFQKGDIAEGYSVSREKKESFPLTVTSAQKNPTAFYLCASSMGGAGQETQYFGPGTRLLVL.